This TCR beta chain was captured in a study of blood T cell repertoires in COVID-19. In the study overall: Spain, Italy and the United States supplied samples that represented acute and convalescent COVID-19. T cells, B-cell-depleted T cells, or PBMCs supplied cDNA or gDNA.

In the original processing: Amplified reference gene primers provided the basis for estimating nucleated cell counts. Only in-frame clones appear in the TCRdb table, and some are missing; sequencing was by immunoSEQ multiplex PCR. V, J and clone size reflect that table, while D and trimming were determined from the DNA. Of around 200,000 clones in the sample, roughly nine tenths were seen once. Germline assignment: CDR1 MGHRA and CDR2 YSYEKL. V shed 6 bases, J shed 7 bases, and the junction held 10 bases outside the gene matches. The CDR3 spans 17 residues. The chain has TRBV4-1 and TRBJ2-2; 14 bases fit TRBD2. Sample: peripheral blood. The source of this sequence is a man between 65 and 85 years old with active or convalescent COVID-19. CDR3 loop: CASRGSPGLAGDGELFF. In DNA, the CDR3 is TGCGCCAGCAGGGGCTCTCCGGGACTAGCGGGAGACGGGGAGCTGTTTTTT.